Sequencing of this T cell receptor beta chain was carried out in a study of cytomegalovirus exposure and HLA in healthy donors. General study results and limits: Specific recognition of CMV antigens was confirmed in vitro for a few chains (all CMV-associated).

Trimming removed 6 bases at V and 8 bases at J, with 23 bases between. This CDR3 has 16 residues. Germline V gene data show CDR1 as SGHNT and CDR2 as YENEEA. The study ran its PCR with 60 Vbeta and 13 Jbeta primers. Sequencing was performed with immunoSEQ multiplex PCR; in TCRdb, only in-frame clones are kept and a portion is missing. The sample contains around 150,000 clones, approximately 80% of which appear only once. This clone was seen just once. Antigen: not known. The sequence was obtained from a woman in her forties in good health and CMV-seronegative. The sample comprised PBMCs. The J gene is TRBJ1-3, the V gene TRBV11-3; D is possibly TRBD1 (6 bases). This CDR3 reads CASSKTRTARLDTIYF. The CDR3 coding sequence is TGTGCCAGCAGTAAAACCCGGACAGCCCGGTTGGACACCATATATTTT.